The text below deals with one T cell receptor (beta chain). No cognate antigen has been identified for it. No much larger clone is present one base from it, and per-base qualities are unavailable. The germline V gene sets CDR1 to MGHRA and CDR2 to YSYEKL. V lost 0 bases and J lost 6 bases; the stretch between them is 12 bases long. The CDR3 runs 15 amino acids, cysteine and phenylalanine included. Left in the record is the CDR3 DNA by itself, 45 bases read in frame from the first base. CD8 naive samples were obtained by positive selection for CCR7 among CD45RO-negative cells, yielding a CD45RA+CCR7+ population from which TemRA cells were excluded. Healthy HIV-negative adults with no recently reported acute infections or vaccinations were included as donors. All donors were Caucasian adults living in Nashville, Tennessee, USA. Blood was obtained by leukapheresis, after which PBMCs were separated by Ficoll-Histopaque density gradient centrifugation and cryopreserved in liquid nitrogen vapor phase. Analytical flow cytometry was used to check the purity and quantity of each magnetically sorted T cell population. Genomic DNA was isolated from each sorted fraction and quantified by UV absorbance on a Nanodrop 2000c.

Using the deep immunoSEQ assay, TCR CDR3 regions were amplified from genomic DNA by multiplex PCR. Genomic DNA extracted from each cell subset was distributed evenly over all wells of several immunoSEQ 96-well plates, and each plate served as one replicate. For sorted subsets, approximately 210 ng genomic DNA, equal to 30,000 to 35,000 T cell genomes, was loaded into each replicate PCR. The purified libraries were quantified using a Qubit 3.0 fluorometer, sized with a Bioanalyzer 2100, and then quantified again using the KAPA Library Quantification kit. Each immunoSEQ 96-well plate was sequenced on its own single-read 150-cycle Illumina NextSeq 550 flow cell. In the authors' own workflow: Because the immunoSEQ output included only junctional sequences and no quality scores, the filtering could not be the same as the filtering used for full-length reads. To assign V/J genes and CDR3, sequences were annotated using PyIR, a Python wrapper for IgBLAST v1.9, with IMGT germline references. Any read was removed if the V/J assignment was weak (E-value above 1e-6), the CDR3 was missing, or the read contained stop codons, out-of-frame junctions, or ambiguous translated residues. V3J clonotypes were defined as sequences sharing the same inferred V gene, J gene, and CDR3 amino acid sequence. Percentage overlap between repertoires was computed as shared unique clonotypes divided by the size of the smaller repertoire. Richness of each repertoire was evaluated using RTK rarefaction, the Chao1 estimator, and Recon v2.1 estimates of unobserved clonotypes. Generation probabilities for all TCRbeta clonotypes obtained by the gDNA method from four donors were computed using OLGA. Here the immuneACCESS table is served through TCRdb, limited to in-frame sequences with V and J called. Missing clones are a known gap in these copies; in checked studies unresolved V genes cover under half, and the rest lacks a known reason. That table is the source of V, J and clone size, and D and trimming were worked out from the DNA. The sample records hundreds of thousands of clones, roughly 92% of which are singletons. The ten largest account for around 24% of the sample.

This entry belongs to a study of shared clonotypes between healthy human individuals (TCRdb year 2020). In terms of the full investigation: The cohort included three men and a couple of women between 18 and 49 years of age. For each donor, CD4 naive and CD4 memory were each given three plates, CD8 naive was given two plates, and CD8 memory was given one plate. To increase sequencing depth and limit assay-specific biases, TCR repertoire library preparation and sequencing were carried out by different laboratories using diverse techniques. The study deeply sequenced blood TCR repertoires of five healthy adults to estimate repertoire size and the extent of clonotype sharing between individuals. Per donor, leukapheresis produced somewhere between about 0.8 and 9 billion PBMCs. Overall results and qualifications from the work: Based on pairwise subsampling, the degree of clonotype sharing among donors was expected to be affected by sequencing depth. When a handful of donors were compared, the shared fraction of clonotypes was around 5% for naive CD4, around 3.6% for naive CD8, 2% to 2.5% for memory CD4, and 0.4% for memory CD8. Rarefaction of sorted-subset datasets indicated incomplete sequencing despite the large sequencing depth. Only blood was sampled, and tissue TCR repertoires likely differ from those in blood. Naive subsets generally had larger estimated clonotype richness than memory subsets. The small number of donors limited the genetic and exposure-history diversity represented. Compared with non-shared clonotypes, clonotypes shared by all four sorted-subset donors had higher generation probabilities.

This chain is built from TRBV4-1 and TRBJ1-5; no D gene is confidently identified. The sample comprised naive CD8+ T cells sorted from blood. This specimen's cell subset or site label, interpreted: CD45RA+CCR7+. The clonotype comes from a man aged 25-40 years in good health. The DNA sequence is as follows: TGCGCCAGCAGCCAAGAGCCGTCGCTAGCTCAGCCCCAGCATTTT. Translated, this gives CASSQEPSLAQPQHF.